This TCR beta chain was captured in a study of Ad26.COV2.S vaccination and SARS-CoV-2 variants. Study-wide context: Donor participated within the Ad26.COV2.S arm of the COV1001 trial.

The treatment was: approximately 18 received Ad26.COV2.S at low or high dose, single or two shots; 5 received placebo; per-sample allocation not given. Samples came from day 63 after the first vaccine or placebo injection. Study outcomes and limitations: Relative to placebo recipients, vaccine recipients exhibited elevated spike-specific TCR breadth. People who got the vaccine or the placebo had similar non-spike TCR breadth.

Trimming stripped 7 bases from V and 9 bases from J, with 16 bases between. The CDR3 spans 13 residues. Per germline, CDR1 MNHEY and CDR2 SMNVEV (reference sequence). Some clones are missing from TCRdb's copy, which holds only in-frame ones; the method was immunoSEQ multiplex PCR. The sample holds about half a million clones, roughly 87% seen once. As to this clone: Its specificity is not known.

The sample here was peripheral blood, taken in a trial of Ad26.COV2.S vaccine versus placebo. The source of this sequence is a person aged 18 to 65 who received the Ad26.COV2.S COVID-19 vaccine or a placebo. The chain is built from TRBV27 and TRBJ2-1; maybe TRBD2 (6 bases). The CDR3, as DNA: TGTGCCAGCAAGTGGCCCATGGGGGGTGAGCAGTTCTTC. It yields the protein CASKWPMGGEQFF.